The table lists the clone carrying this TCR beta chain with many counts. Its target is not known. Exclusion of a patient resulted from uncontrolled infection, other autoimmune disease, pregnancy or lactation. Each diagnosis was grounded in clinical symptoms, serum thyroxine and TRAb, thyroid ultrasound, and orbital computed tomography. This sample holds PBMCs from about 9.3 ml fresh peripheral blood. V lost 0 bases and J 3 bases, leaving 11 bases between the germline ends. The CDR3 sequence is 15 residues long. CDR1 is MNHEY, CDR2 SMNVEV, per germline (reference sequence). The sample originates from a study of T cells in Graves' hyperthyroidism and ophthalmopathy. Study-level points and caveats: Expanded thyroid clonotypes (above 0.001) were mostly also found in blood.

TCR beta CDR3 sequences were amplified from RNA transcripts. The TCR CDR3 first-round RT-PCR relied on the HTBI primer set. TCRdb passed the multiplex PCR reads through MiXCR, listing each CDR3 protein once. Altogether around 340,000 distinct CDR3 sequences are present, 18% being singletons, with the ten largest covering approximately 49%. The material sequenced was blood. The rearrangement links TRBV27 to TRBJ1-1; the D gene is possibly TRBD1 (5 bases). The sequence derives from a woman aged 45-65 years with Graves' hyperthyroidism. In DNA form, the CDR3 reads TGTGCCAGCAGTTTATCTGTAGGGGCGGACACTGAAGCTTTCTTT. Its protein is CASSLSVGADTEAFF.